These 8 T cell receptor beta chains share one sample of origin, sequenced in a study of shared T cell receptors in the human thymus (dated by TCRdb to the early 2020s). Libraries were constructed by the immunoSEQ multiplex PCR assay. The table comes from immuneACCESS by way of TCRdb, which keeps in-frame sequences with V and J called. Part of the clones is missing from these tables; in studies checked, under half for an unresolved V gene and the rest for unknown reasons. Within this sample are hundreds of thousands of clones, with about four fifths of them counted one time only. More than 0.01% of the sample is in the top ten clones. This same sample was also taken into another study, of human thymus T cells.

The sequencing sample was made of thymocytes. These receptors originate from a boy under two years old with a congenital heart defect. Donor details come from another sample of the same person, matched by shared clones.

In its sample, this clone was seen a few times. The V gene is TRBV6-6, the J gene TRBJ1-1; no clear D gene. Trimming took off 2 bases at V and 1 base at J, with 8 bases between the two ends. There are 14 residues in the CDR3. CDR1 MNHNY and CDR2 SVGAGI come from the germline V gene (reference sequence). The CDR3 DNA reads TGTGCCAGCAGTTACCTACGGGGGAACACTGAAGCTTTCTTT. This sequence encodes CASSYLRGNTEAFF.

The chain employs TRBV5-5 and TRBJ2-5; D unclear. Germline V gives CDR1 SGHKS, CDR2 YYEKEE (reference sequence). The CDR3 contains 15 residues. The V end was cut by 1 base, the J end by 3 bases, with 13 bases between. The CDR3: CASSLSSSTEETQYF. In DNA, the CDR3 is TGTGCCAGCAGCTTGTCTTCTAGTACGGAAGAGACCCAGTACTTC.

In its sample, this clone was seen a few times. The chain employs TRBV5-4 and TRBJ2-2; D gene uncertain. V lost 6 bases, J lost 5 bases, and 11 bases lay in between. CDR1 is SGHNT and CDR2 is YYREEE in the germline V gene (reference sequence). CDR3 length: 13 amino acids. CDR3 protein: CASTPVGTGELFF. As DNA, the CDR3 is TGTGCCAGCACCCCGGTCGGGACCGGGGAGCTGTTTTTT.

The chain couples TRBV28 to TRBJ1-5; tentative D call: TRBD1 (5 bases). Trimming removed 6 bases from V and 5 bases from J, with 5 bases in between. In germline, CDR1 is MDHEN, CDR2 SYDVKM. This CDR3 has 11 residues. CDR3 sequence: CASRGHQPQHF. In nucleotides, the CDR3 is TGTGCCAGCAGGGGGCATCAGCCCCAGCATTTT.

This rearrangement joins TRBV2 to TRBJ2-1, with D possibly matching TRBD1 (6 bases). From germline, CDR1 is SNHLY and CDR2 FYNNEI. Deletions cut 5 bases from V and 0 bases from J, with 17 bases between. The CDR3 loop spans 17 amino acids. The CDR3, as DNA: TGTGCCAGCAGTCTTGCCCTAGGGGGTAGCTCCTACAATGAGCAGTTCTTC. Its protein is CASSLALGGSSYNEQFF.

The V and J genes are TRBV7-9 and TRBJ1-2, with 10 bases fitting TRBD1. Germline V gene sequence: CDR1 SEHNR, CDR2 FQNEAQ (reference sequence). This CDR3 has 13 residues. After removal of 3 bases from V and 11 bases from J, the junction contained 6 bases not matched to a gene. The CDR3 spells CASSFSGQGGYTF. The CDR3, as DNA: TGTGCCAGCAGCTTTTCCGGACAGGGGGGGTACACCTTC.

To note about this clone: The junction and the germline gene differ at one end; a read error may be behind it. This sequence joins TRBV6-1 and TRBJ1-3; the match to TRBD1 covers 7 bases. The CDR3 contains 11 residues. Per the germline V gene, CDR1 is MNHNS and CDR2 is SASEGT. CDR3 sequence reads: CASSDQQGCRF. Written as DNA, the CDR3 is TGTGCCAGCAGTGATCAACAGGGGTGCCGATTT.

The J gene is TRBJ2-5, the V gene TRBV5-1, with 13 positions matching TRBD2. CDR3 length: 17 residues. After removal of 2 bases from V and 4 bases from J, the junction contained 8 bases not matched to a gene. CDR1 is SGHRS, CDR2 YFSETQ, per germline. Written as DNA, the CDR3 is TGCGCCAGCAGCTTCTGTACTAGCGGGAGGGGAGGAGAGACCCAGTACTTC. This gives the protein CASSFCTSGRGGETQYF.